The rows below give T cell receptor beta chains drawn from one sample of a study of cytotoxic CD8 clonotypes in ibrutinib-treated CLL. Here immunoSEQ multiplex PCR was the method, and the copy in TCRdb shows in-frame clones only, minus some. Of approximately 200,000 clones in the sample, over 55% were seen once. The material sequenced was PBMCs, taken after 24 months of ibrutinib treatment. These receptors originate from a human donor with chronic lymphocytic leukemia. Both conserved end residues are part of each CDR3. D genes are given only for firm matches. The size entry is marked missing in some rows and otherwise reads once, few, many or a size class.

size,J,length,D,V,DNA,CDR3
-,TRBJ2-1,17,TRBD2,TRBV10-3,TGTGCCATCAGTGACCCCCAGGGACTAGCGGGATTCAATGAGCAGTTCTTC,CAISDPQGLAGFNEQFF
-,TRBJ1-4,14,-,TRBV5-1,TGCGCCAGCAGCTTGCCTGGGGGAGGTGAAAAACTGTTTTTT,CASSLPGGGEKLFF
-,TRBJ2-7,14,-,TRBV14,TGTGCCAGCAGCCAAGTGGTGGGGTACCACGAGCAGTACTTC,CASSQVVGYHEQYF
-,TRBJ2-3,15,TRBD1,TRBV5-1,TGCGCCAGCAGCATTATACAGGGGAGCACAGATACGCAGTATTTT,CASSIIQGSTDTQYF
few,TRBJ1-5,13,TRBD1,TRBV5-6,TGTGCCAGCAGCCGGGACAGAGATCAGCCCCAGCATTTT,CASSRDRDQPQHF
-,TRBJ2-1,12,-,TRBV6-5,TGTGCCAGCAGATCTACGGACGCCATCTCGTTCTTC,CASRSTDAISFF
-,TRBJ2-5,16,TRBD2,TRBV7-9,TGTGCCAGCAGCCGGAAAGCGGGGATAGCGAAAGAGACCCAGTACTTC,CASSRKAGIAKETQYF
-,TRBJ1-2,15,TRBD1,TRBV7-2,TGTGCCAGCATACCCGCCCCTGGACAGGGGGTTGGCTACACCTTC,CASIPAPGQGVGYTF
-,TRBJ2-5,15,TRBD1,TRBV7-6,TGTGCCAGCAGCTTAGGGACAGGGGAGGTCGAGACCCAGTACTTC,CASSLGTGEVETQYF
-,TRBJ2-7,16,-,TRBV27,TGTGCCAGCAGTTCTTCCCCGGGACTCCCACATCGGGAGCAGTACTTC,CASSSSPGLPHREQYF
few,TRBJ2-1,14,-,TRBV7-9,TGTGCCACAACACGGTCCCCAGGGACAAGTGAGCAGTTCTTC,CATTRSPGTSEQFF
-,TRBJ2-7,15,-,TRBV11-2,TGTGCCAGCAGCTTCCGGGACAGCGGGTTCCACGAGCAGTACTTC,CASSFRDSGFHEQYF
-,TRBJ2-7,13,-,TRBV15,TGTGCCACCAGCAGAGGCATTCATTACGAGCAGTACTTC,CATSRGIHYEQYF
-,TRBJ1-2,12,TRBD1,TRBV6-6,TGTGCCAGCAGTGACAGGGTTTATGGCTACACCTTC,CASSDRVYGYTF
few,TRBJ2-1,15,TRBD2,TRBV5-4,TGTGCCAGCAGCTTGAGCGGGAGGGCCATGGTTGAGCAGTTCTTC,CASSLSGRAMVEQFF
many,TRBJ2-2,16,TRBD2,TRBV2,TGTGCCAGCAGTGAAGTACTAGCGGGAGTCACCGGGGAGCTGTTTTTT,CASSEVLAGVTGELFF
-,TRBJ2-3,16,TRBD2,TRBV9,TGTGCCAGCAGCGTAGGGGCTAGCGGGAGCACAGATACGCAGTATTTT,CASSVGASGSTDTQYF
-,TRBJ1-1,12,-,TRBV7-2,TGTGCCAGCAGCCCAGGGAGCACTGAAGCTTTCTTT,CASSPGSTEAFF
once,TRBJ2-3,14,-,TRBV25-1,TGTGCCAGCAGTGAATGGGCGACCACAGATACGCAGTATTTT,CASSEWATTDTQYF
-,TRBJ2-7,14,-,TRBV19,TGTGCCAGTAGTACCCGACAGATCTCCTACGAGCAGTACTTC,CASSTRQISYEQYF
few,TRBJ2-1,15,-,TRBV19,TGTGCCACAAGGATGTTCCCCAACTCCTACAATGAGCAGTTCTTC,CATRMFPNSYNEQFF
-,TRBJ1-1,15,TRBD1,TRBV10-3,TGTGCCATCAGTGGTCAGGGGGGGCTAGGTACTGAAGCTTTCTTT,CAISGQGGLGTEAFF
-,TRBJ2-5,14,TRBD1,TRBV2,TGTGCCAGCAGTAAAGACAGGGGGCAGGAGACCCAGTACTTC,CASSKDRGQETQYF
few,TRBJ1-4,13,-,TRBV12-5,TGTGCTAGTGGCGTATCGGGTGAGGAAAAACTGTTTTTT,CASGVSGEEKLFF
few,TRBJ1-4,14,TRBD1,TRBV10-2,TGCGCCAGCAATGGACAGGCCTCTAATGAAAAACTGTTTTTT,CASNGQASNEKLFF
-,TRBJ2-5,11,-,TRBV30,TGTGCCTGGAGTATAGGCCCAAATAGGTACTTC,CAWSIGPNRYF
once,TRBJ2-2,13,-,TRBV25-1,TGTGCCAGCAGTGAATCACGGCCCGGGGAGCTGTTTTTT,CASSESRPGELFF
few,TRBJ2-3,14,-,TRBV12-5,TGTGCTAGTGGTAAGGGGCCCACCACAGATACGCAGTATTTT,CASGKGPTTDTQYF
-,TRBJ1-2,14,-,TRBV5-4,TGTGCCAGCAGCCGAAATAGGGGCGACTATGGCTACACCTTC,CASSRNRGDYGYTF
-,TRBJ2-5,14,-,TRBV5-4,TGTGCCAGCAGCAATCTGGTCAGACAAGAGACCCAGTACTTC,CASSNLVRQETQYF
-,TRBJ1-1,19,TRBD1,TRBV19,TGTGCCAGTAGTAGGACGGGACAGGGCGTCCCTGGACTGAACACTGAAGCTTTCTTT,CASSRTGQGVPGLNTEAFF
-,TRBJ2-7,13,-,TRBV5-4,TGTGCCAGCAGCTCCGATTTAACCTACGAGCAGTACTTC,CASSSDLTYEQYF